This T cell receptor (beta chain) was sequenced during a study of T cell repertoires in cytomegalovirus infection. Study context: In the study, CMV epitopes included recently identified HLA-C-restricted and well-studied HLA-B-restricted ones. TCR beta signatures that were public indicated CMV infection and matching HLA type.

There are a few counts of this clonotype. The antigen is unknown. CDR1 and CDR2 (germline): LGHDT, YNNKEL (reference sequence). The V gene lost 0 bases and the J gene lost 0 bases, with 21 bases spanning the gap. The CDR3 totals 19 residues. Study findings and constraints: HLA-C-restricted CMV-specific TCR beta clonotypes prevailed in the ex vivo response. Pooled public TCR beta family frequency picked out CMV carriers with the relevant HLA.

From the reads, TCRdb called clonotypes with MiXCR, one entry per CDR3 protein. There are fewer than 1,000,000 distinct CDR3 sequences in the sample; 30% to 40% occur only once, and 11% to 15% lies in the top ten. The chain links TRBV3-1 to TRBJ2-7, with D unresolved. This clonotype originated in a human donor in good health (CMV status not recorded). Some clones in this sample may be carry-over from other donors' samples. Material: cultured CD8+ T cells from PBMCs, obtained from culture after CMV antigen stimulation. The CDR3 sequence is CASSQDRLGPSTGSYEQYF. The CDR3 DNA reads as TGTGCCAGCAGCCAAGATCGACTGGGCCCATCTACCGGCTCCTACGAGCAGTACTTC.